The 18 T cell receptor beta chains below all came from one sample that was sequenced in a study of T-cell memory formation after mild COVID-19 (dated by TCRdb to the early 2020s). Library preparation was by 5' RACE. These reads were obtained on an Illumina NovaSeq 6000. Through fastp at Q25 and MiXCR, TCRdb rebuilt clones from the public reads, retaining in-frame beta chains. For every CDR3 protein sequence, its rows merge into one entry that carries the most common genes and DNA. The sample includes roughly 400,000 distinct CDR3 sequences, with approximately 25% observed a single time. The ten largest account for around 8.8% of the sample. The source material was PBMCs or a T cell subset sorted from them (not recorded which). These TCRs come from an adult woman who had mild COVID-19 (a few samples of this study predate the infection). The sample titles of this study are shuffled in the database, so cell type and time point are left out; the donor was told from shared clones.

This chain links TRBV7-9 with TRBJ1-4, with 8 bases lining up with TRBD1. Trimming took 4 bases from V and 8 from J; bases not matched to a gene: 6. Germline lookup yields CDR1 SEHNR and CDR2 FQNEAQ (reference sequence). The CDR3 sequence is 14 residues long. This CDR3 reads CASSSDRDREKLFF. CDR3 nucleotides: TGTGCCAGCAGCTCGGACAGGGACAGGGAAAAACTGTTTTTT.

The CDR3 is CASSLEGAVPSYEQYF. CDR3 bases: TGCGCCAGCAGCTTGGAAGGGGCAGTACCTTCCTACGAGCAGTACTTC. The chain joins TRBV5-1 to TRBJ2-7; TRBD1 might be the D (5 bases). Per germline, CDR1 SGHRS and CDR2 YFSETQ. The CDR3 totals 16 residues. Trimming removed 0 bases at V and 1 base at J, with 14 bases between.

The chain couples TRBV4-1 to TRBJ1-4; TRBD1 aligns across 9 bases. The CDR3 consists of 16 residues. V shed 3 bases and J 4 bases; nucleotides not matched to a gene: 6. CDR1 and CDR2 from the germline V gene are MGHRA and YSYEKL. The CDR3 protein is CASSQYGTGLNEKLFF. CDR3 in DNA: TGCGCCAGCAGCCAGTACGGGACAGGGCTTAATGAAAAACTGTTTTTT.

V usage is TRBV5-1 and J usage is TRBJ1-2; 7 nucleotides agree with TRBD1. CDR3 length equals 13 residues. Germline CDR1 reads SGHRS; CDR2 reads YFSETQ. The V segment lost 4 bases and the J segment 4 bases; nucleotides outside the gene matches: 4. CDR3 residues: CASSETGPYGYTF. The CDR3 nucleotides read TGCGCCAGCAGCGAGACAGGGCCCTATGGCTACACCTTC.

The rearrangement links TRBV4-3 to TRBJ2-1; 8 bases map to TRBD2. The CDR3 covers 16 residues. Germline lookup yields CDR1 LGHNA and CDR2 YSLEER. The trim removed 4 bases at V and 4 bases at J, leaving 9 bases unmatched. CDR3 nucleotide sequence: TGCGCCAGCAGCCTAGGGGTAGCGGGAAGTTACAATGAGCAGTTCTTC. Residues: CASSLGVAGSYNEQFF.

The chain joins TRBV5-1 to TRBJ2-7; 9 nucleotides match TRBD1. This CDR3 is 16 amino acids long. V shed 1 base and J 4 bases; nucleotides not matched to a gene: 9. Germline lookup yields CDR1 SGHRS and CDR2 YFSETQ. CDR3: CASSLRTGDSAYEQYF. CDR3 nucleotides: TGCGCCAGCAGCTTGCGGACAGGGGACTCAGCTTACGAGCAGTACTTC.

V is TRBV5-1 and J is TRBJ1-6, with a tentative D call TRBD1 (5 bases). The ends were cut back, 3 bases at V and 5 bases at J, with 12 bases in the middle. Germline V gives CDR1 SGHRS, CDR2 YFSETQ. The CDR3 sequence is 15 residues long. The DNA for the CDR3 is TGCGCCAGCAGCTATGACGCGGGACATAATTCACCCCTCCACTTT. Translation gives CASSYDAGHNSPLHF.

This clonotype was detected a few times. The chain carries TRBV12-3 or TRBV12-4 and TRBJ1-5, with TRBD1 identical over 7 bases. V shed 8 bases, J shed 7 bases, and the junction held 14 bases outside the gene matches. This CDR3 region has 15 residues. The CDR3: CASGHNTGVPQPQHF. The CDR3 DNA is TGTGCCAGCGGACATAATACAGGGGTGCCGCAGCCCCAGCATTTT.

The V and J genes are TRBV5-1 and TRBJ2-5; TRBD2 matches at 10 bases. Trimming cost V 4 bases and J 4 bases; bases outside gene matches: 13. CDR3 length equals 17 residues. From germline, CDR1 is SGHRS and CDR2 YFSETQ. The CDR3 DNA sequence: TGCGCCAGCAGCAGATTGGCGGCTAGCGGGGGCGGAGAGACCCAGTACTTC. Amino acid sequence: CASSRLAASGGGETQYF.

The chain recombines TRBV21-1 with TRBJ2-7. TRBV21-1 is assigned pseudogene status. The CDR3 runs 12 residues. The CDR3 reads CASSKSLNEQYF. CDR3 in DNA: TGTGCCAGCAGCAAGTCTCTTAACGAGCAGTACTTC.

The chain combines TRBV12-3 or TRBV12-4 with TRBJ2-2; 7 bases are a match to TRBD1. V trimming: 3 bases; J trimming: 5 bases; junction bases outside the gene matches: 6. The CDR3 runs to 15 residues. CDR3 in DNA: TGTGCCAGCAGTTTGCCAAGGGGGCGGACCGGGGAGCTGTTTTTT. It specifies CASSLPRGRTGELFF.

The CDR3 is CSALGQLYGYTF. The CDR3 DNA is TGCAGTGCTCTCGGACAGCTCTATGGCTACACCTTC. The chain couples TRBV20-1 to TRBJ1-2; D perhaps matches TRBD1 (6 bases). The CDR3 runs 12 residues. Germline CDR1 DFQATT, CDR2 SNEGSKA (reference sequence). V lost 5 bases and J 4 bases, leaving 11 bases between the germline ends.

The V gene is TRBV2, the J gene TRBJ2-5, with D hard to call. Trimming stripped 2 bases from V and 2 bases from J, with 12 bases between. This CDR3 spans 15 amino acids. Germline loops: CDR1 SNHLY, CDR2 FYNNEI. This CDR3 is CASSEILNRQETQYF. CDR3 coding DNA: TGTGCCAGCAGTGAAATACTAAACAGACAAGAGACCCAGTACTTC.

The J gene is TRBJ2-5, the V gene TRBV10-3, with D uncertain. The CDR3 runs to 11 residues. Trimming removed 0 bases from V and 4 bases from J, with 0 bases in between. Germline values: CDR1 ENHRY, CDR2 SYGVKD. Written as DNA, the CDR3 is TGTGCCATCAGTGAGTCAGAGACCCAGTACTTC. This gives the protein CAISESETQYF.

The sample holds a few counts of this clonotype. This chain links TRBV5-1 with TRBJ2-2; 8 bases align to TRBD2. V lost 4 bases and J lost 0; bases outside the gene matches: 8. The length of the CDR3 is 17 residues. CDR1 and CDR2 from the germline V gene are SGHRS and YFSETQ. CDR3 loop: CASSGLGGASNTGELFF. The CDR3 region has the DNA TGCGCCAGCAGCGGACTCGGGGGGGCGTCGAACACCGGGGAGCTGTTTTTT.

The genes are TRBV20-1 and TRBJ2-7, with no clear D. This CDR3 is built from 12 residues. In germline, CDR1 is DFQATT, CDR2 SNEGSKA (reference sequence). Trimming shortened V by 3 bases and J by 2 bases, and 8 bases separated the two germline ends. The CDR3 here is CSASDGPYEQYF. The CDR3 DNA reads TGCAGTGCTAGTGACGGACCCTACGAGCAGTACTTC.

This clonotype was found a few times. This rearrangement joins TRBV3-1 to TRBJ2-6, with D hard to call. CDR1 is LGHDT and CDR2 is YNNKEL in the germline V gene (reference sequence). V lost 0 bases and J lost 1, with 10 bases in between. This CDR3 is 17 amino acids long. Here the CDR3 DNA reads TGTGCCAGCAGCCAAGATCCTCCCGGGTCTGGGGCCAACGTCCTGACTTTC. Encoded protein: CASSQDPPGSGANVLTF.

This clonotype has more than one count but fewer than ten. CDR3 nucleotide sequence: TGTGCCAGCAGCTTAGCAGGGTTAGAAGCTTTCTTT. It specifies CASSLAGLEAFF. The J gene is TRBJ1-1, the V gene TRBV7-2; D ambiguous. Germline V CDR1 and CDR2: SGHTA, FQGNSA. CDR3 size: 12 residues. With 0 bases removed from V and 8 bases from J, the gap between germline ends came to 7 bases.